The 21 T cell receptor beta chains below come from one sample, sequenced in a study of T cell responses to AZD1222 COVID-19 vaccine. Method: immunoSEQ multiplex PCR; TCRdb's copy keeps in-frame clones and lacks some. The sample yields 190,000 or so clones, roughly 90% seen once. The sequencing used peripheral blood, collected 28 days after the second AZD1222 dose. These receptors were taken from an adult who received the AZD1222 COVID-19 vaccine.

V is TRBV20-1 and J is TRBJ2-3, with no clear D. Germline CDR1 reads DFQATT; CDR2 reads SNEGSKA (reference sequence). The CDR3 consists of 10 residues. The CDR3 DNA reads TGCAGCCCCTTTCCCGATACGCAGTATTTT. It specifies CSPFPDTQYF.

The gene calls are TRBV7-2 and TRBJ2-1, with 13 bases matching TRBD2. The CDR3 loop spans 15 amino acids. The trim removed 6 bases at V and 10 bases at J, leaving 9 bases unmatched. The germline CDR1 and CDR2 sequences are SGHTA and FQGNSA. The CDR3 nucleotides read TGTGCCAGCAGACCCAGGACTAGCGGGAGTTACGAGCAGTTCTTC. Translated, it gives CASRPRTSGSYEQFF.

The chain couples TRBV10-3 to TRBJ1-2; the match to TRBD1 covers 10 bases. This CDR3 comprises 13 residues. V lost 6 bases and J lost 6; bases outside the gene matches: 4. Looked up from germline, CDR1 is ENHRY and CDR2 is SYGVKD. The DNA of the CDR3 is TGTGCCATCAGGACAGGGGGCGCGGATGGCTACACCTTC. Translation gives CAIRTGGADGYTF.

The rearrangement links TRBV7-6 to TRBJ2-2; tentative D call: TRBD1 (5 bases). The germline V gene has CDR1 SGHVS and CDR2 FNYEAQ. Trimming took off 6 bases at V and 0 bases at J, with 17 bases between the two ends. This CDR3 comprises 17 residues. This CDR3 reads CASRSPWGSSNTGELFF. CDR3 in DNA: TGTGCCAGCAGATCTCCGTGGGGCAGCTCGAACACCGGGGAGCTGTTTTTT. The full variable domain, rest sourced from reference TRBV7-6 and TRBJ2-2, is GAGVSQSPRYKVTKRGQDVALRCDPISGHVSLYWYRQALGQGPEFLTYFNYEAQQDKSGLPNDRFSAERPEGSISTLTIQRTEQRDSAMYRCASRSPWGSSNTGELFFGEGSRLTVL.

The rearrangement links TRBV25-1 to TRBJ1-2, with 7 bases identical to TRBD1. The germline CDR1 and CDR2 sequences are MGHDK and SYGVNS. The CDR3 is 14 amino acids. Trimming took 6 bases from V and 4 from J; bases not matched to a gene: 8. The CDR3 nucleotides are TGTGCCAGCAGGAATACAGGGGCTAGCTATGGCTACACCTTC. Encoded protein: CASRNTGASYGYTF.

The chain is built from TRBV12-3 or TRBV12-4 and TRBJ1-2; 11 bases align to TRBD1. The CDR3 consists of 12 residues. With V trimmed by 6 bases and J by 8 bases, 2 bases remained unmatched. CDR3 region: CASRGQGEGYTF. The CDR3 DNA is TGTGCCAGCAGGGGACAGGGGGAGGGCTACACCTTC.

The V call is TRBV5-1, the J call TRBJ2-1; possibly TRBD2 for D (5 bases). V lost 4 bases and J lost 3, with 14 bases in between. The CDR3 is 15 residues long. Germline V CDR1 and CDR2: SGHRS, YFSETQ. The CDR3 sequence is CASSPGESLYNEQFF. For the CDR3, the DNA is TGCGCCAGCAGCCCCGGGGAGAGTCTCTACAATGAGCAGTTCTTC.

This clone was observed a handful of times. The CDR3 spells CASSLPGQGGHGYTF. CDR3 sequence (DNA): TGTGCCAGCAGTTTACCTGGACAGGGGGGTCATGGCTACACCTTC. The chain carries TRBV28 and TRBJ1-2; 10 bases agree with TRBD1. The ends lost 2 bases at V and 6 bases at J; junction bases unmatched: 6. The CDR3 is 15 residues long. The germline CDR1 and CDR2 sequences are MDHEN and SYDVKM.

Only one count was recorded for this clone. J is TRBJ1-5 and V is TRBV27; no reliable D call. V was cut by 6 bases and J by 0 bases, with 12 bases left in between. The CDR3 has 15 residues. The germline gives CDR1 MNHEY, CDR2 SMNVEV (reference sequence). CDR3 protein: CASSRNGYSNQPQHF. The DNA of the CDR3 is TGTGCCAGCAGCCGGAATGGTTATAGCAATCAGCCCCAGCATTTT.

This chain links TRBV6-5 with TRBJ1-2, with D tentatively TRBD1 (5 bases). The CDR3 runs 14 residues. Germline CDR1 is MNHEY and CDR2 is SVGAGI. V was shortened by 0 bases and J by 7 bases, with 12 bases between the two germline ends. The CDR3 here is CASSYSSFRVGYTF. The CDR3 DNA follows: TGTGCCAGCAGTTACTCGAGTTTCAGGGTTGGCTACACCTTC.

The chain employs TRBV7-9 and TRBJ1-1; 10 nucleotides match TRBD1. Per the germline V gene, CDR1 is SEHNR and CDR2 is FQNEAQ (reference sequence). The CDR3 covers 14 residues. With 5 bases clipped from V and 5 bases from J, the junction kept 5 bases outside the gene matches. The CDR3 spells CASSPGQGGTEAFF. In DNA, the CDR3 is TGTGCCAGCAGCCCAGGACAGGGGGGAACTGAAGCTTTCTTT.

The chain employs TRBV7-2 and TRBJ2-3; D tentatively reads TRBD1 or TRBD2 (5 bases each). The CDR3 runs to 16 residues. Deletions cut 6 bases from V and 0 bases from J, with 16 bases between. The V gene's germline CDR1 is SGHTA and CDR2 FQGNSA. The CDR3 loop reads CASSVRGTTSTDTQYF. Here the CDR3 DNA reads TGTGCCAGCAGTGTTCGTGGGACGACTAGCACAGATACGCAGTATTTT.

The genes are TRBV11-2 and TRBJ2-7; D is perhaps TRBD1 (6 bases). CDR1 is SGHAT and CDR2 is FQNNGV in the germline V gene. V dropped 3 bases and J dropped 2 bases, with 11 bases sitting between them. The CDR3 has 14 residues. DNA of the CDR3: TGTGCCAGCAGCTTTGCGACAGGAACCTACGAGCAGTACTTC. It is translated as CASSFATGTYEQYF.

The rearrangement joins TRBV10-3 to TRBJ2-7, with 7 bases fitting TRBD2. V shed 6 bases and J 5 bases; nucleotides not matched to a gene: 7. This CDR3 is built from 13 residues. Germline V gives CDR1 ENHRY, CDR2 SYGVKD. In DNA, the CDR3 is TGTGCCATCAGAATAGCGGGTCCCAACGAGCAGTACTTC. This gives the protein CAIRIAGPNEQYF.

The chain carries TRBV28 and TRBJ1-1; 8 bases agree with TRBD1. Germline CDR1 and CDR2: MDHEN and SYDVKM. Losses at the gene ends were 3 bases for V and 0 bases for J; bases not matched to a gene: 18. The CDR3 consists of 20 residues. CDR3 in amino acids: CASSLWFRWDRPLLNTEAFF. CDR3 coding DNA: TGTGCCAGCAGTTTGTGGTTCCGTTGGGACAGGCCTCTTCTGAACACTGAAGCTTTCTTT. The whole variable domain, remainder taken from reference TRBV28 and TRBJ1-1, is DVKVTQSSRYLVKRTGEKVFLECVQDMDHENMFWYRQDPGLGLRLIYFSYDVKMKEKGDIPEGYSVSREKKERFSLILESASTNQTSMYLCASSLWFRWDRPLLNTEAFFGQGTRLTVV.

This chain joins TRBV7-6 and TRBJ1-5; TRBD1 matches at 8 bases. The CDR3 length is 14 residues. V trimming: 2 bases; J trimming: 4 bases; junction bases outside the gene matches: 1. Germline CDR1 reads SGHVS; CDR2 reads FNYEAQ. The CDR3 is CASSLQGANQPQHF. As DNA, the CDR3 is TGTGCCAGCAGCTTACAGGGGGCTAATCAGCCCCAGCATTTT.

The chain couples TRBV27 to TRBJ2-1; the match to TRBD2 covers 12 bases. V lost 5 bases to trimming and J lost 10 bases; unmatched junction nucleotides: 15. The CDR3 extends over 17 amino acids. CDR1 MNHEY and CDR2 SMNVEV come from the germline V gene (reference sequence). The CDR3 sequence is CASSAPRLAGGNEEQFF. CDR3 DNA sequence: TGTGCCAGCAGTGCCCCCCGCCTAGCGGGAGGGAATGAAGAGCAGTTCTTC.

The chain has TRBV2 and TRBJ1-2; 10 bases line up with TRBD1. The germline CDR1 and CDR2 sequences are SNHLY and FYNNEI. The trim removed 7 bases at V and 8 bases at J, leaving 13 bases unmatched. The CDR3 sequence is 15 residues long. The CDR3 region has the DNA TGTGCCAGCACCGACAGGGGGCAAGTGATTCGAGGCTACACCTTC. Translated, it gives CASTDRGQVIRGYTF.

V and J are TRBV7-3 and TRBJ2-1, with TRBD1 identical over 12 bases. In germline, CDR1 is SGHTA, CDR2 FQGTGA. J gave up 8 bases and V 3 bases, and 8 bases lay outside the gene matches. CDR3 size: 16 residues. The CDR3 reads CASSFPGQGAQDEQFF. CDR3 nucleotides: TGTGCCAGCAGCTTCCCGGGACAGGGGGCGCAGGATGAGCAGTTCTTC. The complete variable domain, with remaining parts taken from reference TRBV7-3 and TRBJ2-1, reads GAGVSQTPSNKVTEKGKYVELRCDPISGHTALYWYRQSLGQGPEFLIYFQGTGAADDSGLPNDRFFAVRPEGSVSTLKIQRTERGDSAVYLCASSFPGQGAQDEQFFGPGTRLTVL.

The genes are TRBV6-5 and TRBJ2-1, with D unclear. Looked up from germline, CDR1 is MNHEY and CDR2 is SVGAGI. The CDR3 length is 15 residues. V shed 3 bases and J shed 1 base, with 10 bases lying between them. CDR3 in amino acids: CASSYSLGSYNEQFF. For the CDR3, the DNA is TGTGCCAGCAGTTATTCTCTGGGATCCTACAATGAGCAGTTCTTC.

This clone was seen just once. The V and J genes are TRBV7-9 and TRBJ2-5; TRBD2 might be the D (5 bases). The CDR3 spans 14 residues. The V and J ends lost 4 bases and 2 bases respectively, with 11 bases between them. Germline V gives CDR1 SEHNR, CDR2 FQNEAQ (reference sequence). The CDR3 region is CASSSTRAQETQYF. CDR3 DNA: TGTGCCAGCAGCTCCACTAGGGCACAAGAGACCCAGTACTTC. Full variable domain (outside the CDR3, taken from reference TRBV7-9 and TRBJ2-5): DTGVSQNPRHKITKRGQNVTFRCDPISEHNRLYWYRQTLGQGPEFLTYFQNEAQLEKSRLLSDRFSAERPKGSFSTLEIQRTEQGDSAMYLCASSSTRAQETQYFGPGTRLLVL.